The clone carrying this TCR beta chain was seen only once. The antigen is undetermined. CDR1 MNHEY and CDR2 SMNVEV come from the germline V gene (reference sequence). The length of the CDR3 is 14 residues. V gave up 4 bases and J gave up 4 bases, with 14 bases separating them. This entry comes from a study of OX40 agonist ivuxolimab in advanced cancers. Turning to the study itself: Prior checkpoint blockade (anti-PD-1, anti-PD-L1 or anti-CTLA-4) was permitted; about 40% had it.

Profiling relied on immunoSEQ multiplex PCR, and the TCRdb table lists in-frame clones only, not all of them. The sample contains some 50,000 clones, about 90% of which appear only once. Autoimmune disease history or systemic immunosuppression led to patient exclusion. Study-wide results and limits: The average count of expanded clones was higher among CD8+ T cells than among CD4+. Undetermined was the antigen specificity of the expanded peripheral T cells.

This specimen was CD4+ or CD8+ T cells sorted from blood, taken in a trial of the OX40 agonist ivuxolimab. The genes are TRBV27 and TRBJ2-7, with D perhaps matching TRBD2 (5 bases). The TCR comes from an adult with an advanced solid tumor such as melanoma, head and neck, liver or kidney cancer. In DNA, the CDR3 is TGTGCCAGCAGTTCGGTTAGCGTGCTATACGAGCAGTACGTC. This translates into CASSSVSVLYEQYV.